This TCR beta chain was sequenced for a study of tumor and adjacent non-tumor tissue in lung cancer. The study's findings and limits: Shorter survival was associated with higher TCR diversity in tumors.

A remark on this clonotype: Its antigen is still unknown.

A modified ARM-PCR protocol with three rounds of nested PCR amplified TCRbeta. TCRdb reanalysed the multiplex PCR reads using MiXCR and keeps one entry per CDR3 protein. This sample has 120,000 or so distinct CDR3 sequences, with 75% to 90% found just once. This sample's RNA came from whole unsorted tissue. Sequencing was performed on lung tumor tissue. The source is a man between 65 and 85 years old with non-small cell lung cancer.

CDR3 in DNA: TGTGCCGCCGTGATAGGGGGCTTTACTGAAGCTTTCTTT. This codes for CAAVIGGFTEAFF. The chain joins TRBV6-1 to TRBJ1-1, with 7 positions matching TRBD1. J gave up 5 bases and V 11 bases, and 11 bases lay outside the gene matches. Germline CDR1 reads MNHNS; CDR2 reads SASEGT. This CDR3 region has 13 residues.